This T cell receptor (beta chain) was captured by sequencing in a study of T cells after yellow fever vaccination. Study background: Fractions of low cell number were prepared using SMART-Seq v4 Ultra Low Input.

Trimming took off 4 bases at V and 3 bases at J, with 12 bases between the two ends. The CDR3 has 15 residues. Looked up from germline, CDR1 is SEHNR and CDR2 is FQNEAQ (reference sequence). Study-level points and caveats: Across the CD4 and CD8 compartments, a small share of clonotypes was present in both.

This clonotype was seen a handful of times. What it recognizes is unknown. MiXCR, applied by TCRdb to the 5' RACE reads, yields one record per CDR3 protein. The sample carries hundreds of thousands of distinct CDR3 sequences, 9% to 15% recorded once. The specimen was PBMCs, collected on the day of the yellow fever booster vaccination. This chain uses TRBV7-9 with TRBJ2-2, with D possibly TRBD1 on 5 matching bases. This receptor was identified in a young man who received the YFV17D yellow fever vaccine. The CDR3 spells CASSSIDSYTGELFF. CDR3 in DNA: TGTGCCAGCAGCTCTATCGACAGTTACACCGGGGAGCTGTTTTTT.